The 18 T cell receptor beta chains below all came from one sample that was sequenced in a study of vaccination effects on CD4 cells after COVID-19. Subsequent to a culture period of about ten days, CD4+ T cells were isolated. Clones were read by immunoSEQ multiplex PCR, and TCRdb kept only the in-frame ones, dropping some. The sample lists tens of thousands of clones, approximately 72% occurring once. What these receptors recognize is not known. This specimen consisted of CD4+ T cells from PBMCs cultured without peptide, obtained before COVID-19 vaccination. The receptors originated from a human donor who received a COVID-19 vaccine.

The CDR3 DNA reads TGTGCCAGCAGCACCCTAGCGGTGGCACACAATGAGCAGTTCTTC. It yields the protein CASSTLAVAHNEQFF. J is TRBJ2-1 and V is TRBV7-2, with TRBD2 matching 7 bases. CDR3 length equals 15 residues. Trimming at V came to 5 bases and at J to 5 bases, leaving 9 bases not matched to a gene. Per germline, CDR1 SGHTA and CDR2 FQGNSA.

This clone was seen a single time. This chain uses TRBV5-1 with TRBJ1-4, with 12 nucleotides matching TRBD1. V lost 5 bases, J lost 3 bases, and 5 bases stayed unmatched. There are 16 residues in the CDR3. Germline V gene lookup returns CDR1 SGHRS and CDR2 YFSETQ. The CDR3 spells CASSSGQGAANEKLFF. DNA of the CDR3: TGCGCCAGCAGTTCGGGACAGGGGGCAGCTAATGAAAAACTGTTTTTT. The whole variable domain, filled in from reference TRBV5-1 and TRBJ1-4, reads KAGVTQTPRYLIKTRGQQVTLSCSPISGHRSVSWYQQTPGQGLQFLFEYFSETQRNKGNFPGRFSGRQFSNSRSEMNVSTLELGDSALYLCASSSGQGAANEKLFFGSGTQLSVL.

V is TRBV15 and J is TRBJ1-4; unclear D gene. Trimming stripped 0 bases from V and 6 bases from J, with 11 bases between. In germline, CDR1 is LNHNV, CDR2 YYDKDF (reference sequence). The CDR3 has 15 amino acids. CDR3 protein: CATSRDGGRDEKLFF. The DNA for the CDR3 is TGTGCCACCAGCAGAGATGGCGGAAGGGATGAAAAACTGTTTTTT.

The J gene is TRBJ1-5, the V gene TRBV6-5; D is unclear. Germline loops: CDR1 MNHEY, CDR2 SVGAGI. The CDR3 spans 14 residues. Trimming removed 6 bases at V and 2 bases at J, with 11 bases between. In DNA, the CDR3 is TGTGCCAGCAGATCCCGGTCGGGCAATCAGCCCCAGCATTTT. Translation: CASRSRSGNQPQHF.

The rearrangement links TRBV15 to TRBJ1-4; 7 bases are shared with TRBD1. Looked up from germline, CDR1 is LNHNV and CDR2 is YYDKDF (reference sequence). The CDR3 spans 19 residues. V dropped 5 bases and J dropped 0; count of bases not matched to a gene: 15. The CDR3 sequence: CATSLRTGLWAATNEKLFF. For the CDR3, the DNA is TGTGCCACCAGCCTACGGACAGGCCTCTGGGCGGCAACTAATGAAAAACTGTTTTTT. Variable domain in full (rest from reference TRBV15 and TRBJ1-4): DAMVIQNPRYQVTQFGKPVTLSCSQTLNHNVMYWYQQKSSQAPKLLFHYYDKDFNNEADTPDNFQSRRPNTSFCFLDIRSPGLGDTAMYLCATSLRTGLWAATNEKLFFGSGTQLSVL.

This chain links TRBV7-2 with TRBJ1-1; D uncertain. Germline CDR1 SGHTA, CDR2 FQGNSA. Trimming took 1 base from V and 0 from J, leaving 9 bases between them. This CDR3 comprises 15 residues. CDR3: CASSLVAGLNTEAFF. The CDR3 bases are TGTGCCAGCAGCTTAGTTGCAGGTCTGAACACTGAAGCTTTCTTT.

The CDR3 sequence: CASSVKNTEAFF. Written as DNA, the CDR3 is TGTGCCAGCAGTGTCAAGAACACTGAAGCTTTCTTT. This chain joins TRBV6-2 or TRBV6-3 and TRBJ1-1; D not resolved. V was cut by 5 bases and J by 1 base, with 5 bases left in between. CDR1 and CDR2 from the germline V gene are MNHEY and SVGEGT. CDR3 length: 12 amino acids.

The CDR3 DNA follows: TGTGCCAGCAGCCCTTATAAAGCAGTGTCGGAGACCCAGTACTTC. Translating it yields CASSPYKAVSETQYF. V is TRBV5-5 and J is TRBJ2-5; D call uncertain. The CDR3 has 15 residues. V was shortened by 4 bases and J by 5 bases, with 18 bases between the two germline ends. Germline lookup yields CDR1 SGHKS and CDR2 YYEKEE (reference sequence).

The rearrangement uses TRBV12-3 or TRBV12-4 and TRBJ1-3, with D uncertain. V was pared by 5 bases and J by 4 bases, with 9 bases between. The CDR3 sequence is 13 residues long. The CDR3 nucleotides are TGTGCCAGCAGTCCCGCGGCGGGAAACACCATATATTTT. Translation gives CASSPAAGNTIYF.

The chain is built from TRBV7-2 and TRBJ1-1, with D possibly being TRBD1 (5 bases). CDR3 length: 14 amino acids. CDR1 is SGHTA and CDR2 is FQGNSA in the germline V gene. Trimming pared 1 base from V and 5 bases from J, leaving 11 bases between. The CDR3 DNA sequence: TGTGCCAGCAGCTTAGGGAGGGACGGGACTGAAGCTTTCTTT. It yields the protein CASSLGRDGTEAFF.

J is TRBJ2-5 and V is TRBV28, with D unresolved. The ends were cut back, 2 bases at V and 2 bases at J, with 6 bases in the middle. This CDR3 contains 13 residues. CDR1 MDHEN and CDR2 SYDVKM come from the germline V gene. The CDR3 DNA is TGTGCCAGCAGTTTAGCTCAGCAAGAGACCCAGTACTTC. This encodes CASSLAQQETQYF.

This chain connects TRBV27 to TRBJ1-2, with TRBD1 matching 8 bases. Germline V lookup: CDR1 MNHEY, CDR2 SMNVEV (reference sequence). The CDR3 consists of 13 residues. The junction had 6 bases not matched to a gene; V was cut back by 8 bases and J by 4 bases. In DNA, the CDR3 is TGTGCCAGCTTAGGACAGGGCGGCTATGGCTACACCTTC. The encoded protein is CASLGQGGYGYTF.

By proportion, this clone is medium-sized (0.01 to 0.1%). The rearrangement joins TRBV4-3 to TRBJ1-5, with D unresolved. The CDR3 spans 13 residues. The V end lost 4 bases, the J end lost 4 bases, and 8 bases lay between the germline ends. Germline CDR1 and CDR2: LGHNA and YSLEER. The CDR3 loop reads CASSLNTNQPQHF. The CDR3 region has the DNA TGCGCCAGCAGCCTAAATACTAATCAGCCCCAGCATTTT.

In this sample, this clone turned up once. The chain links TRBV5-1 to TRBJ1-6, with a weak D call TRBD1 (6 bases). The CDR3 runs 15 residues. V was shortened by 4 bases and J by 3 bases, with 11 bases between the two germline ends. Germline CDR1 is SGHRS and CDR2 is YFSETQ. The CDR3 spells CASSPGQNYNSPLHF. CDR3 bases: TGCGCCAGCAGCCCCGGACAGAACTATAATTCACCCCTCCACTTT.

Judged by abundance, this clone is large. The J gene is TRBJ1-6, the V gene TRBV6-2 or TRBV6-3, with no clear D. Germline-derived CDR1 and CDR2 are MNHEY and SVGEGT. This CDR3 is 12 amino acids long. Trimming took 5 bases from V and 11 from J, leaving 10 bases between them. This chain's CDR3 is CASSTSTAPLHF. The CDR3 region has the DNA TGTGCCAGCAGTACCTCAACAGCACCCCTCCACTTT.

The chain employs TRBV10-3 and TRBJ1-5; no clear D gene. The CDR3 covers 15 residues. Trimming shortened V by 2 bases and J by 7 bases, and 15 bases separated the two germline ends. The germline V gene has CDR1 ENHRY and CDR2 SYGVKD. CDR3 region: CAISELGRVGQPQHF. The CDR3 nucleotides read TGTGCCATCAGTGAGCTGGGGAGGGTTGGGCAGCCCCAGCATTTT.

The chain has TRBV3-1 (or the pseudogene TRBV3-2) and TRBJ2-3; unclear D gene. The V gene's germline CDR1 is LGHDT and CDR2 YNNKEL (reference sequence). There are 13 residues in the CDR3. V was cut by 0 bases and J by 4 bases, with 5 bases left in between. In DNA form, the CDR3 reads TGTGCCAGCAGCCAAGAGTACGCAGATACGCAGTATTTT. Translated: CASSQEYADTQYF.

The J gene is TRBJ2-5, the V gene TRBV11-3; 8 bases are a match to TRBD2. V dropped 1 base and J dropped 5; count of bases not matched to a gene: 6. This CDR3 is built from 15 residues. Germline values: CDR1 SGHNT, CDR2 YENEEA. The DNA for the CDR3 is TGTGCCAGCAGCTTAGGTGCTAGCGGGTCGGAGACCCAGTACTTC. Its protein product is CASSLGASGSETQYF.